Below are 4 T cell receptor beta chains sequenced from a single sample in a study of CD8+ T cells in alopecia areata. Treatment described: oral pan-JAK inhibitor, 5-10 mg twice daily. Sequencing used cDNA as its template, made by extracting RNA and reverse transcribing it. Profiling relied on immunoSEQ multiplex PCR, and the TCRdb table lists in-frame clones only, not all of them. This sample has around 210,000 clones, with around three fifths found just once. Source: CD4+ T cells sorted from blood, taken at week 4, from a patient treated with tofacitinib. These receptors were taken from a human donor with alopecia areata.

The chain links TRBV5-6 to TRBJ1-3; D gene unclear. Trimming took off 0 bases at V and 0 bases at J, with 7 bases between the two ends. The germline CDR1 and CDR2 sequences are SGHDT and YYEEEE. The CDR3 contains 15 residues. The chain's CDR3 is CASSLESYSGNTIYF. The CDR3 region has the DNA TGTGCCAGCAGCTTGGAGTCCTACTCTGGAAACACCATATATTTT.

This rearrangement joins TRBV9 to TRBJ2-5, with no clear D. The CDR3 is 12 amino acids. Looked up from germline, CDR1 is SGDLS and CDR2 is YYNGEE. The V end was cut by 4 bases, the J end by 4 bases, with 8 bases between. CDR3: CASSQLAETQYF. The CDR3 coding sequence is TGTGCCAGCAGCCAACTGGCAGAGACCCAGTACTTC. Full variable domain (rest looked up from reference TRBV9 and TRBJ2-5): DSGVTQTPKHLITATGQRVTLRCSPRSGDLSVYWYQQSLDQGLQFLIQYYNGEERAKGNILERFSAQQFPDLHSELNLSSLELGDSALYFCASSQLAETQYFGPGTRLLVL.

The V and J genes are TRBV20-1 and TRBJ2-7, with D hard to call. V shed 8 bases and J shed 2 bases, with 10 bases lying between them. The germline CDR1 and CDR2 sequences are DFQATT and SNEGSKA (reference sequence). The CDR3 is 11 residues long. The CDR3 bases are TGCAGTCCCGAAGGAGCCTACGAGCAGTACTTC. Translating gives CSPEGAYEQYF.

This clone was recorded a few times. J is TRBJ1-6 and V is TRBV7-2; 8 positions match TRBD1. The germline V gene encodes CDR1 SGHTA and CDR2 FQGNSA. The CDR3 spans 15 residues. V was clipped by 1 base and J by 9 bases; unmatched bases: 5. The DNA for the CDR3 is TGTGCCAGCAGCTTAGATGCAGGGGGCGGTTCACCCCTCCACTTT. Protein product: CASSLDAGGGSPLHF.